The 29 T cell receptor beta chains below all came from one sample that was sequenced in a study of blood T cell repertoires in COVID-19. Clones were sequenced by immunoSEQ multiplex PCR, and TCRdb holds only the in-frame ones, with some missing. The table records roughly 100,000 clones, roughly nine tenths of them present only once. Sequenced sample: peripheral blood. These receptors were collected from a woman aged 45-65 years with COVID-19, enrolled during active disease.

The CDR3, as DNA: TGTGCCAGCAGCCAAGGGACTAGGGTAGATGACTCCTACAATGAGCAGTTCTTC. Protein sequence: CASSQGTRVDDSYNEQFF. The V call is TRBV3-1 (or the pseudogene TRBV3-2), the J call TRBJ2-1, with 7 bases matching TRBD2. CDR3 length: 18 amino acids. Germline lookup yields CDR1 LGHDT and CDR2 YNNKEL (reference sequence). Trimming removed 1 base from V and 0 bases from J; junction bases left unmatched: 9.

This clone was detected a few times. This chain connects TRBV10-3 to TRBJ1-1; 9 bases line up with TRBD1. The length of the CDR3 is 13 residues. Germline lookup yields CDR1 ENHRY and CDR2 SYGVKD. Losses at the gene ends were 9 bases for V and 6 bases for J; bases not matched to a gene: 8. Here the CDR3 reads CAIAGTGLPEAFF. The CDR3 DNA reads TGTGCCATAGCCGGGACAGGGCTCCCTGAAGCTTTCTTT.

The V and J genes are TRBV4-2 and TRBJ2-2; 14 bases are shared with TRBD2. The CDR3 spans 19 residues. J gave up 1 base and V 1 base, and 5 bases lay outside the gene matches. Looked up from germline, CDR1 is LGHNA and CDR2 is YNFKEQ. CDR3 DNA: TGTGCCAGCAGCCAAGTGCCGGGACTAGCGGGGGAGAACACCGGGGAGCTGTTTTTT. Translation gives CASSQVPGLAGENTGELFF.

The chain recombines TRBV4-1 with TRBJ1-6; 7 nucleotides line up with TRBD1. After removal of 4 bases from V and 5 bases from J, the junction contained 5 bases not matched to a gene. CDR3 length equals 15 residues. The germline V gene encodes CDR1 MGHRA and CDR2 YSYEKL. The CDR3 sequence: CASSRTGTDNSPLHF. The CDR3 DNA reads TGCGCCAGCAGCCGAACCGGGACAGATAATTCACCCCTCCACTTT.

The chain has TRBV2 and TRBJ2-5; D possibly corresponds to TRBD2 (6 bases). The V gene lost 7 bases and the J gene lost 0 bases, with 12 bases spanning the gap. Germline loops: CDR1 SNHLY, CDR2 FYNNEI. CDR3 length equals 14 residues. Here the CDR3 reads CASNIGGDQETQYF. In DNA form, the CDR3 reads TGTGCCAGCAATATTGGAGGGGACCAAGAGACCCAGTACTTC.

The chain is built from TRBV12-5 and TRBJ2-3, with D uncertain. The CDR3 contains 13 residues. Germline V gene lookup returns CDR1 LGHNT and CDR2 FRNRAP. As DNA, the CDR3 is TGTGCCACGGGTCTAGACGGCACAGATACGCAGTATTTT. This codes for CATGLDGTDTQYF.

The CDR3 protein is CASGQDRSTDTQYF. The CDR3, as DNA: TGTGCTAGTGGCCAGGACAGGAGCACAGATACGCAGTATTTT. The J gene is TRBJ2-3, the V gene TRBV12-5; 7 positions agree with TRBD1. This CDR3 has 14 residues. In germline, CDR1 is LGHNT, CDR2 FRNRAP. J lost 0 bases, V lost 6 bases, and 3 bases had no gene match.

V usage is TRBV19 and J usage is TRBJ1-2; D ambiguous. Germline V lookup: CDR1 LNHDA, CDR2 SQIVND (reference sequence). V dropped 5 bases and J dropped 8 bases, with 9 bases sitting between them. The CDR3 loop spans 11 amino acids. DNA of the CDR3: TGTGCCAGTAGTGCCAGTATAGGCTACACCTTC. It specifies CASSASIGYTF.

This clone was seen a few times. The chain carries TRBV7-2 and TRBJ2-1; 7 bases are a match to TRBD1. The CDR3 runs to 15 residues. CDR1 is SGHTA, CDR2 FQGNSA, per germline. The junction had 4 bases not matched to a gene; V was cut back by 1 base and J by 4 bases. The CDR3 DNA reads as TGTGCCAGCAGCTTAGGGACAGGTGATTACAATGAGCAGTTCTTC. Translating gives CASSLGTGDYNEQFF.

CDR3 in amino acids: CASGSSGTSDEQYF. CDR3 DNA: TGTGCTAGTGGTTCCTCCGGGACTAGCGACGAGCAGTACTTC. This sequence joins TRBV12-5 and TRBJ2-7; 10 positions match TRBD2. V shed 4 bases, J shed 5 bases, and the junction held 5 bases outside the gene matches. Germline V gene data show CDR1 as LGHNT and CDR2 as FRNRAP. The CDR3 loop spans 14 amino acids.

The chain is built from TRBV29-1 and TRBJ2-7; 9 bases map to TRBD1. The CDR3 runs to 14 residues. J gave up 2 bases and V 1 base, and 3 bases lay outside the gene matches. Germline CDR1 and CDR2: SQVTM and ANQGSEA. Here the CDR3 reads CSVEGGQGPYEQYF. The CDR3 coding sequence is TGCAGCGTTGAAGGGGGACAGGGACCCTACGAGCAGTACTTC.

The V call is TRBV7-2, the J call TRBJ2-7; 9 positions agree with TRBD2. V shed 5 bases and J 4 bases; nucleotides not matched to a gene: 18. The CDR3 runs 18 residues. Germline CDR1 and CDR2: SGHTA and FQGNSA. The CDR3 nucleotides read TGTGCCAGCAGCACAAGATCGGTAGCGGGGGCCCACGCGTACGAGCAGTACTTC. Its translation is CASSTRSVAGAHAYEQYF.

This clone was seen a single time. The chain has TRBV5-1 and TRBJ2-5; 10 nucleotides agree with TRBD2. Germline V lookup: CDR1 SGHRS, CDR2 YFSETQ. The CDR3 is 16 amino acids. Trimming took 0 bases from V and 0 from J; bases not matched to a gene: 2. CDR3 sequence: CASSLGGLADQETQYF. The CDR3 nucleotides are TGCGCCAGCAGCTTGGGTGGACTAGCGGACCAAGAGACCCAGTACTTC.

The DNA of the CDR3 is TGTGCCAGCAGCAGACTAGCGGGGCAGTACAATGAGCAGTTCTTC. It is translated as CASSRLAGQYNEQFF. The chain combines TRBV6-5 with TRBJ2-1, with 11 bases that match TRBD2. V lost 6 bases and J lost 4; bases outside the gene matches: 5. This CDR3 comprises 15 residues. Per germline, CDR1 MNHEY and CDR2 SVGAGI.

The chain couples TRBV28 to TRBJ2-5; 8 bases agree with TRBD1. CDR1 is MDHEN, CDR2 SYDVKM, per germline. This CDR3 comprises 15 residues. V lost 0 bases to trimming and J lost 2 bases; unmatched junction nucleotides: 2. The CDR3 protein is CASSLWRTGQETQYF. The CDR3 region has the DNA TGTGCCAGCAGTTTATGGAGGACAGGGCAAGAGACCCAGTACTTC.

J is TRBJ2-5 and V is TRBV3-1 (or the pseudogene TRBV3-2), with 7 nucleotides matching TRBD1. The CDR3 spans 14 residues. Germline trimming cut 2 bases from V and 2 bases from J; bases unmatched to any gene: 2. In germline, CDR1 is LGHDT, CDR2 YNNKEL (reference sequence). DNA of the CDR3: TGTGCCAGCAGCCAAACAGGGGTGCAAGAGACCCAGTACTTC. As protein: CASSQTGVQETQYF.

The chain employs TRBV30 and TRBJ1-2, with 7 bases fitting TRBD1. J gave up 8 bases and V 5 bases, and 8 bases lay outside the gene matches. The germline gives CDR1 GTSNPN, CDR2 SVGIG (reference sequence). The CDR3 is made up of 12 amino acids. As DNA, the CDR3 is TGTGCCTGGGGCAAGGACAGGTCGGGCTACACCTTC. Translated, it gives CAWGKDRSGYTF.

The CDR3: CASHWRANTGELFF. CDR3 bases: TGTGCCAGCCACTGGCGGGCGAACACCGGGGAGCTGTTTTTT. The chain links TRBV12-5 to TRBJ2-2; D is possibly TRBD2 (5 bases). The germline V gene has CDR1 LGHNT and CDR2 FRNRAP. The CDR3 length is 14 residues.

CDR3 sequence (DNA): TGTGCCAGCAGCCAAGATACCCGGACTAGCGGGACAGAGACCCAGTACTTC. Translation: CASSQDTRTSGTETQYF. The V call is TRBV4-2, the J call TRBJ2-5, with 12 bases that match TRBD2. Germline V lookup: CDR1 LGHNA, CDR2 YNFKEQ. The CDR3 sequence is 17 residues long. V was clipped by 0 bases and J by 4 bases; unmatched bases: 6.

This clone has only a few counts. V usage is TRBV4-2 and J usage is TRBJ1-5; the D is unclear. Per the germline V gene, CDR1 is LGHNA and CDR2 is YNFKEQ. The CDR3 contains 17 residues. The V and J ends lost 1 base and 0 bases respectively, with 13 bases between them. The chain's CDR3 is CASSQVPNRYSNQPQHF. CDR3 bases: TGTGCCAGCAGCCAAGTCCCCAACAGATATAGCAATCAGCCCCAGCATTTT.

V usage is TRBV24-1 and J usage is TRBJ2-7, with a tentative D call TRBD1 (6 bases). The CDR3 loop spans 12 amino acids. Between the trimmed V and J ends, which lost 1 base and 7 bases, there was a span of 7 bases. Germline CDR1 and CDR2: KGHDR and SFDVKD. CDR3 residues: CATSDLTGEQYF. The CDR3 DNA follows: TGTGCCACCAGTGATTTAACAGGGGAGCAGTACTTC.

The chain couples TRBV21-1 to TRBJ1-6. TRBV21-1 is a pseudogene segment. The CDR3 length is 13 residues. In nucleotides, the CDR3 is TGTGCCAACCTGGACGGAGGTGATTCACCCCTCCACTTT. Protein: CANLDGGDSPLHF.

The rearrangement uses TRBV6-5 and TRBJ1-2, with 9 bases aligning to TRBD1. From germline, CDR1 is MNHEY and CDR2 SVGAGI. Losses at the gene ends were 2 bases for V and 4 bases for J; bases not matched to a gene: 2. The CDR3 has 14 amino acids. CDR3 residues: CASSYGGQGYGYTF. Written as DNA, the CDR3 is TGTGCCAGCAGTTACGGGGGACAGGGCTATGGCTACACCTTC.

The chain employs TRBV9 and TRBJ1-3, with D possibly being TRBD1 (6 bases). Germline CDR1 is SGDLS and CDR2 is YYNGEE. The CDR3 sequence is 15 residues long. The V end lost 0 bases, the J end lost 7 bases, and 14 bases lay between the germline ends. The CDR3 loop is CASSVGKQGLNTIYF. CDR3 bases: TGTGCCAGCAGCGTAGGCAAGCAGGGGTTGAACACCATATATTTT.

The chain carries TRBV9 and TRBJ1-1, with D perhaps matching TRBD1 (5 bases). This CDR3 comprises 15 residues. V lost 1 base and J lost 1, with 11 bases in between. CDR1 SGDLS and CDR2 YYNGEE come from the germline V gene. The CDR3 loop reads CASSVWGTANTEAFF. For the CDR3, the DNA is TGTGCCAGCAGCGTATGGGGCACAGCGAACACTGAAGCTTTCTTT.

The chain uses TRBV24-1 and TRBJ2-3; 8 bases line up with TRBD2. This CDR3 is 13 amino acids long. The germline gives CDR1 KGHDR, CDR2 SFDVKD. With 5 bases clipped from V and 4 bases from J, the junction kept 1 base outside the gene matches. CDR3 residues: CATSAGGADTQYF. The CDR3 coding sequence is TGTGCCACCAGTGCGGGGGGGGCAGATACGCAGTATTTT.

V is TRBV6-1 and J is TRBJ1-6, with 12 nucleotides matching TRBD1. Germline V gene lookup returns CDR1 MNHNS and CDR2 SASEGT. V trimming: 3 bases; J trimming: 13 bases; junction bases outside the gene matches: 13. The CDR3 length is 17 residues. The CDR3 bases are TGTGCCAGCAGTGACTACTCCGGGACAGGGGGCGCGGGGCCCCTCCACTTT. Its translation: CASSDYSGTGGAGPLHF.

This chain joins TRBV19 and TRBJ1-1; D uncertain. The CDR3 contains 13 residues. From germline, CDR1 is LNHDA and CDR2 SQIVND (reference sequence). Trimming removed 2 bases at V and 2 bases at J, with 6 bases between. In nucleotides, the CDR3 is TGTGCCAGTAGTATATTAGCAAACACTGAAGCTTTCTTT. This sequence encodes CASSILANTEAFF.

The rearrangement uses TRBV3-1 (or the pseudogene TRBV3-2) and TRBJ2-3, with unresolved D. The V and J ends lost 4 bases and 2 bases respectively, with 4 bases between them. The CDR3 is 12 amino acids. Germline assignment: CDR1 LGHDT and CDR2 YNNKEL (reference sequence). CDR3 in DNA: TGTGCCAGCAGCCCGTCCACAGATACGCAGTATTTT. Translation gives CASSPSTDTQYF.